The clone carrying this TCR beta chain was counted a single time. This entry belongs to a study of blood T cell repertoires in COVID-19. Background on the study: Sites in the United States, Italy and Spain provided acute and convalescent COVID-19 samples. PBMCs, B-cell-depleted T cells, or T cells were the source of the cDNA or gDNA that made up the material.

Libraries were prepared by immunoSEQ multiplex PCR; TCRdb keeps only in-frame clonotypes and omits some of them. Of 150,000 to 200,000 clones in the sample, approximately 80% were seen once. The CDR3 covers 14 residues. The germline gives CDR1 ENHRY, CDR2 SYGVKD. The V and J ends lost 3 bases and 3 bases, in that order; junction bases with no gene match: 2. This TCR was recovered from a woman aged 55-69 years who had recovered from COVID-19. Sample: PBMCs or T cells enriched from blood (not recorded which). This chain connects TRBV10-3 to TRBJ2-5, with 9 bases fitting TRBD1. CDR3 residues: CAISEGQGKETQYF. The CDR3, as DNA: TGTGCCATCAGTGAAGGACAGGGGAAAGAGACCCAGTACTTC.